This T cell receptor (beta chain) was captured in a study of Tregs in tolerant kidney transplant recipients. The study's findings and limits: Expanding Tregs on activated donor B cells appeared to best identify donor-specific TCRbeta clones. Donor-specific Treg expansion exceeded global Treg expansion in tolerant patients, suggesting antigen drive. Validation in larger populations is needed because few patients were studied.

TCRdb keeps only in-frame clones here, not all; method: immunoSEQ multiplex PCR. The table shows about 52,000 clones, with around 90% occurring only once. Mixed chimerism was transient after nonmyeloablative marrow transplants from related graft donors. Unstimulated regulatory T cells (CD4+CD25+CD127-), CD4+CD25- non-regulatory cells, CD4 and CD8 cells were FACS-sorted from thawed PBMCs. This clone has more than one count but fewer than ten. The antigen is unknown. Germline loops: CDR1 LNHDA, CDR2 SQIVND (reference sequence). Trimming shortened V by 5 bases and J by 4 bases, and 17 bases separated the two germline ends. The CDR3 runs to 16 residues.

This specimen was CD8+ T cells from blood (PBMCs), taken 24 months after the transplant. The V and J genes are TRBV19 and TRBJ2-2, with a tentative D call TRBD2 (6 bases). The receptor comes from a human patient who received a combined kidney and bone marrow transplant. Some T cells may trace back to the graft donor. CDR3 protein: CASSPWGGWSTGELFF. In DNA form, the CDR3 reads TGTGCCAGTAGTCCCTGGGGAGGTTGGTCCACCGGGGAGCTGTTTTTT.